A selection of T cell receptor beta chains follows, all from one sample in a study of response to subunit inactivated influenza vaccine. Using its own MiXCR run on the RT-PCR reads, TCRdb lists one record per CDR3 protein. The sample shows over 150,000 distinct CDR3 sequences, around 11% of them seen only once. Here the sequenced sample was CD8+ T cells sorted from PBMCs, taken 23 months after vaccination. The receptors were sampled from a man in his fifties or sixties who received an inactivated influenza vaccine. Each CDR3 is given with its conserved first and last residue. D genes are given only for firm matches. Clone size, where shown, is once, few, many, or a class for clones that have expanded.

v_call: TRBV6-5
d_call: .
clone_size: few
j_call: TRBJ2-7
cdr3_nt: TGTGCCAGCAGTTACTCTGGCCGGTGGGCGGGGAGCTCCTACGAGCAGTACTTC
cdr3_aa: CASSYSGRWAGSSYEQYF

v_call: TRBV7-9
d_call: .
clone_size: few
j_call: TRBJ2-3
cdr3_nt: TGTGCCAGCACCCACCCTTCCGGGGCTAGCACAGATACGCAGTATTTT
cdr3_aa: CASTHPSGASTDTQYF

v_call: TRBV7-8
d_call: .
clone_size: .
j_call: TRBJ1-2
cdr3_nt: TGTGCCAGCAGCCCAGGGACGGATGCGGACTATGGCTACACCTTC
cdr3_aa: CASSPGTDADYGYTF

v_call: TRBV7-8
d_call: TRBD2
clone_size: .
j_call: TRBJ2-5
cdr3_nt: TGTGCCAGCAGCAACGTGGGACTAGCGGAAGAGACCCAGTACTTC
cdr3_aa: CASSNVGLAEETQYF

v_call: TRBV10-2
d_call: TRBD1
clone_size: .
j_call: TRBJ2-1
cdr3_nt: TGCGCCAGCAGTGAGTCAGGGGGCCGTAATGAGCAGTTCTTC
cdr3_aa: CASSESGGRNEQFF

v_call: TRBV6-2/TRBV6-3
d_call: TRBD1
clone_size: .
j_call: TRBJ2-1
cdr3_nt: TGTGCCAGCAGCCTGTATCTGACAGGGTCAAGTTACAATGAGCAGTTCTTC
cdr3_aa: CASSLYLTGSSYNEQFF

v_call: TRBV12-3/TRBV12-4
d_call: TRBD2
clone_size: .
j_call: TRBJ2-7
cdr3_nt: TGTGCCAGCAGTCATAGCGGGGCGGGGTACGAGCAGTACTTC
cdr3_aa: CASSHSGAGYEQYF

v_call: TRBV20-1
d_call: .
clone_size: .
j_call: TRBJ2-7
cdr3_nt: TGCAGTGCTAGAGACTCCAGACTAATAACCTACGAGCAGTACTTC
cdr3_aa: CSARDSRLITYEQYF

v_call: TRBV27
d_call: TRBD1
clone_size: .
j_call: TRBJ2-5
cdr3_nt: TGTGCCAGCAGTCCGGGACAGGGGTACCAAGAGACCCAGTACTTC
cdr3_aa: CASSPGQGYQETQYF

v_call: TRBV6-2/TRBV6-3
d_call: .
clone_size: few
j_call: TRBJ1-2
cdr3_nt: TGTGCCAGCAGTCCAGCGGGACCGACTCATGGCTACACCTTC
cdr3_aa: CASSPAGPTHGYTF

v_call: TRBV4-1
d_call: .
clone_size: .
j_call: TRBJ1-2
cdr3_nt: TGCGCCGGCAGCCAAGATTGGGCTGGCTACACCTTC
cdr3_aa: CAGSQDWAGYTF

v_call: TRBV19
d_call: .
clone_size: few
j_call: TRBJ2-7
cdr3_nt: TGTGCCAGTAGGGCTTGGGACGGTACCTACGAGCAGTACTTC
cdr3_aa: CASRAWDGTYEQYF

v_call: TRBV27
d_call: .
clone_size: many
j_call: TRBJ2-1
cdr3_nt: TGTGCCAGCAGTTCCCGGGGGGCAGGTGAGGGGCTCTACAATGAGCAGTTCTTC
cdr3_aa: CASSSRGAGEGLYNEQFF

v_call: TRBV25-1
d_call: TRBD2
clone_size: many
j_call: TRBJ2-1
cdr3_nt: TGTGCCAGCAGTGAATCCGGGAGGGCCAATGAGCAGTTCTTC
cdr3_aa: CASSESGRANEQFF

v_call: TRBV4-3
d_call: TRBD1
clone_size: few
j_call: TRBJ1-2
cdr3_nt: TGCGCCAGCAGCCAAGATCCGGACAGGGGGCATGGCTACACCTTC
cdr3_aa: CASSQDPDRGHGYTF

v_call: TRBV4-3
d_call: .
clone_size: many
j_call: TRBJ2-7
cdr3_nt: TGCGCCAGCAGCCAAGATTTCCAGGGTGGCTCCTACGAGCAGTACTTC
cdr3_aa: CASSQDFQGGSYEQYF

v_call: TRBV29-1
d_call: .
clone_size: few
j_call: TRBJ2-7
cdr3_nt: TGCAGCGTAAGCGCAGGGGAGCCCCCCAACGAGCAGTACTTC
cdr3_aa: CSVSAGEPPNEQYF

v_call: TRBV4-3
d_call: TRBD2
clone_size: .
j_call: TRBJ2-1
cdr3_nt: TGCGCCAGCAGCCAAGTAGCGGGAGGGTTGAATGAGCAGTTCTTC
cdr3_aa: CASSQVAGGLNEQFF

v_call: TRBV7-9
d_call: .
clone_size: .
j_call: TRBJ1-1
cdr3_nt: TGTGCCAGCAGCTTATCCCCCGCTGAAGCTTTCTTT
cdr3_aa: CASSLSPAEAFF

v_call: TRBV4-3
d_call: .
clone_size: .
j_call: TRBJ1-1
cdr3_nt: TGCGCCAGCAGCCGAGGGGACACTGAAGCTTTCTTT
cdr3_aa: CASSRGDTEAFF

v_call: TRBV11-2
d_call: TRBD2
clone_size: few
j_call: TRBJ2-2
cdr3_nt: TGTGCCAGCAGCTTAGGGGAGGGAGAAACCGGGGAGCTGTTTTTT
cdr3_aa: CASSLGEGETGELFF

v_call: TRBV4-1
d_call: TRBD1
clone_size: many
j_call: TRBJ2-7
cdr3_nt: TGCGCCAGCAGCCAAACAGGGGGATACGAGCAGTACTTC
cdr3_aa: CASSQTGGYEQYF

v_call: TRBV21-1
d_call: .
clone_size: .
j_call: TRBJ1-6
cdr3_nt: TGTGCCAGCAGCAAAACTTCCCTAGGTGGGGGCGGGAATTCACCCCTCCACTTT
cdr3_aa: CASSKTSLGGGGNSPLHF

v_call: TRBV7-2
d_call: TRBD2
clone_size: few
j_call: TRBJ2-1
cdr3_nt: TGTGCCAGCAGCCACCCCGGGGGGGGTGACAATGAGCAGTTCTTC
cdr3_aa: CASSHPGGGDNEQFF

v_call: TRBV7-2
d_call: .
clone_size: .
j_call: TRBJ2-2
cdr3_nt: TGTGCCAGCAGCTACCGGGAAGGGTACACCGGGGAGCTGTTTTTT
cdr3_aa: CASSYREGYTGELFF

v_call: TRBV4-3
d_call: .
clone_size: .
j_call: TRBJ1-3
cdr3_nt: TGCGCCAGCAGCCAAGGTCTCAGGGAGAATGGAAACACCATATATTTT
cdr3_aa: CASSQGLRENGNTIYF

v_call: TRBV15
d_call: TRBD2
clone_size: few
j_call: TRBJ2-1
cdr3_nt: TGTGCCACCAGCAGTAAACTAGCGGGAGGGCATGATGAGCAGTTCTTC
cdr3_aa: CATSSKLAGGHDEQFF

v_call: TRBV3-1
d_call: TRBD2
clone_size: .
j_call: TRBJ2-7
cdr3_nt: TGTGCCAGCAGCCCCCCGGGAGGAAACGAGCAGTACTTC
cdr3_aa: CASSPPGGNEQYF